The 16 T cell receptor beta chains below come from one sample, sequenced in a study of Ad26.COV2.S vaccination and SARS-CoV-2 variants. Treatment of the sample: over 15 received Ad26.COV2.S at low or high dose, single or two shots; about 5 received placebo; per-sample allocation not given. The samples were gathered on day 63 after the first injection of vaccine or placebo. The repertoire was sequenced with immunoSEQ multiplex PCR; TCRdb's copy has only in-frame clones and lacks some. The sample holds roughly 410,000 clones, 83% seen once. Specimen: peripheral blood, collected in a trial of Ad26.COV2.S vaccine versus placebo. The receptors stem from a person between 18 and 60 years old who received the Ad26.COV2.S COVID-19 vaccine or a placebo.

The genes are TRBV7-6 and TRBJ1-6; TRBD1 might be the D (5 bases). CDR3 size: 16 residues. Germline V gene sequence: CDR1 SGHVS, CDR2 FNYEAQ. V lost 6 bases and J 4 bases, leaving 16 bases between the germline ends. Written as DNA, the CDR3 is TGTGCCAGCAGAGAGGGTTTTGGGGGGTATAATTCACCCCTCCACTTT. Translating it yields CASREGFGGYNSPLHF.

The chain couples TRBV5-5 to TRBJ2-3; D might be TRBD1 or TRBD2, each matching 5 bases. This CDR3 comprises 16 residues. The germline V and J ends were trimmed by 4 bases and 0 bases, with 15 bases remaining between them. Germline loops: CDR1 SGHKS, CDR2 YYEKEE (reference sequence). The CDR3 bases are TGTGCCAGCAGCGCAAGTAATTGGGGGAGCACAGATACGCAGTATTTT. It encodes CASSASNWGSTDTQYF.

This clone was seen only once. The chain uses TRBV7-3 and TRBJ2-3; 9 bases align to TRBD2. The germline CDR1 and CDR2 sequences are SGHTA and FQGTGA. Trimming took 5 bases from V and 5 from J; bases not matched to a gene: 8. This CDR3 is built from 15 residues. The CDR3 sequence: CASSLDSGSRDTQYF. The CDR3, as DNA: TGTGCCAGCAGCCTAGATAGCGGGAGTCGAGATACGCAGTATTTT.

This chain joins TRBV2 and TRBJ2-3; D is ambiguous. Germline V gene data show CDR1 as SNHLY and CDR2 as FYNNEI. The CDR3 is made up of 11 amino acids. V was trimmed by 9 bases and J by 5 bases, leaving 9 bases between them. The CDR3 spells CASRIGDTQYF. DNA for the CDR3: TGTGCCAGTAGGATTGGAGATACGCAGTATTTT.

The J gene is TRBJ2-1, the V gene TRBV6-5; 7 nucleotides line up with TRBD1. The CDR3 is 14 residues long. The germline V gene has CDR1 MNHEY and CDR2 SVGAGI. The V segment lost 5 bases and the J segment 8 bases; nucleotides outside the gene matches: 9. CDR3 protein: CASSTWTGRDEQFF. In DNA form, the CDR3 reads TGTGCCAGCAGTACCTGGACAGGCCGGGATGAGCAGTTCTTC.

The rearrangement links TRBV9 to TRBJ2-2; tentatively, D is TRBD1 or TRBD2 (6 bases each). Germline V CDR1 and CDR2: SGDLS, YYNGEE. Trimming removed 4 bases from V and 3 bases from J, with 16 bases in between. CDR3 length: 16 amino acids. This CDR3 is CASSLSWGADTGELFF. Here the CDR3 DNA reads TGTGCCAGCAGCTTAAGCTGGGGGGCAGACACCGGGGAGCTGTTTTTT.

The count of this clone is one. The V gene is TRBV6-5, the J gene TRBJ2-3; D possibly matches TRBD1 or TRBD2 (5 bases each). The germline V and J ends were trimmed by 6 bases and 0 bases, with 10 bases remaining between them. The CDR3 is made up of 14 amino acids. Per germline, CDR1 MNHEY and CDR2 SVGAGI. For the CDR3, the DNA is TGTGCCAGCAGCCTCCGGGGCAGCACAGATACGCAGTATTTT. As protein: CASSLRGSTDTQYF.

This chain links TRBV4-1 with TRBJ2-7; unclear D gene. The CDR3 covers 14 residues. V was trimmed by 3 bases and J by 6 bases, leaving 15 bases between them. CDR1 MGHRA and CDR2 YSYEKL come from the germline V gene. This CDR3 is CASSHATVVGEQYF. The DNA for the CDR3 is TGCGCCAGCAGCCATGCAACGGTCGTGGGCGAGCAGTACTTC.

The chain has TRBV19 and TRBJ2-3, with TRBD2 identical over 8 bases. The CDR3 is 16 amino acids. Germline CDR1 LNHDA, CDR2 SQIVND (reference sequence). Unmatched junction bases numbered 12, after V lost 6 bases and J lost 4 bases. The CDR3 here is CASSLRARGGADTQYF. The CDR3, as DNA: TGTGCCAGTAGCCTAAGGGCACGGGGGGGAGCAGATACGCAGTATTTT. Full variable domain (outside the CDR3, taken from reference TRBV19 and TRBJ2-3): DGGITQSPKYLFRKEGQNVTLSCEQNLNHDAMYWYRQDPGQGLRLIYYSQIVNDFQKGDIAEGYSVSREKKESFPLTVTSAQKNPTAFYLCASSLRARGGADTQYFGPGTRLTVL.

With regard to this clone: Within the sample, other DNA sequences also encode this same CDR3. The V and J genes are TRBV27 and TRBJ1-3; possible D gene TRBD1, 6 bases. The germline CDR1 and CDR2 sequences are MNHEY and SMNVEV (reference sequence). The V and J ends lost 5 bases and 1 base respectively, with 9 bases between them. The CDR3 extends over 14 amino acids. The CDR3 here is CASSLRGSGNTIYF. The CDR3 DNA is TGTGCCAGCAGTCTCAGGGGTTCTGGAAACACCATATATTTT.

The V call is TRBV18, the J call TRBJ2-2; possibly TRBD2 for D (6 bases). Germline V CDR1 and CDR2: KGHSH, LQKENI. The V gene lost 6 bases and the J gene lost 3 bases, with 11 bases spanning the gap. The length of the CDR3 is 14 residues. The CDR3 bases are TGTGCCAGCTCCCGGGGGACCGACACCGGGGAGCTGTTTTTT. This translates into CASSRGTDTGELFF.

This sequence joins TRBV7-2 and TRBJ2-5, with D tentatively TRBD2 (6 bases). V was clipped by 2 bases and J by 8 bases, with 12 bases between them. This CDR3 spans 13 amino acids. The germline V gene encodes CDR1 SGHTA and CDR2 FQGNSA. CDR3 region: CASSLNPGVTQYF. The CDR3 region has the DNA TGTGCCAGCAGCTTAAACCCGGGGGTTACCCAGTACTTC.

The J gene is TRBJ1-1, the V gene TRBV6-1, with D unresolved. The V end was cut by 4 bases, the J end by 1 base, with 25 bases between. Germline V lookup: CDR1 MNHNS, CDR2 SASEGT. The CDR3 runs to 19 residues. As DNA, the CDR3 is TGTGCCAGCAGTGTAGACTGGGAATCAGGCATCGGAGGGAACACTGAAGCTTTCTTT. This gives the protein CASSVDWESGIGGNTEAFF.

V usage is TRBV10-2 and J usage is TRBJ2-5, with 9 bases that match TRBD1. This CDR3 spans 15 amino acids. Germline V gene data show CDR1 as WSHSY and CDR2 as SAAADI. Trimming at V came to 1 base and at J to 5 bases, leaving 5 bases not matched to a gene. The CDR3 spells CASSEYGTGPETQYF. CDR3 DNA: TGCGCCAGCAGTGAGTACGGGACAGGGCCGGAGACCCAGTACTTC.

In regard to this clone: Additional DNA sequences in this sample encode the identical CDR3. This chain joins TRBV3-1 (or the pseudogene TRBV3-2) and TRBJ2-7; D might be TRBD2 (5 bases). This CDR3 comprises 14 residues. V lost 4 bases and J lost 7, with 17 bases in between. CDR1 is LGHDT and CDR2 is YNNKEL in the germline V gene (reference sequence). The CDR3 reads CASSPLAGSYEQYF. DNA of the CDR3: TGTGCCAGCAGCCCCCTGGCGGGCTCATATGAGCAGTACTTC.

The chain employs TRBV25-1 and TRBJ1-2; D unresolved. V was cut by 10 bases and J by 7 bases, with 13 bases left in between. The CDR3 is 11 residues long. Germline CDR1 is MGHDK and CDR2 is SYGVNS. CDR3 in amino acids: CATQRAGGYTF. The CDR3 DNA reads TGTGCCACCCAGAGGGCCGGTGGCTACACCTTC.